The rows below give T cell receptor beta chains drawn from one sample of a study of shared clonotypes between healthy human individuals. This table comes from immunoSEQ multiplex PCR, and its TCRdb copy is limited to in-frame clones, with some not included. The sample carries under 2.5 million clones, less than 95% recorded once. Sequencing was done on a sample of naive CD4+ T cells from PBMCs. These receptors were obtained from a man between 18 and 29 years old in good health. Some clones in this sample may be carry-over from other donors' samples. Both conserved end residues are part of each CDR3. Each record gives: V gene, clone size, D gene, J gene, CDR3 DNA, CDR3 protein. The D gene is left open where the match is weak. Clone size is shown for a subset of rows, as once, few, many or a class of expanded clone.

>TRBV27|NA|TRBD2|TRBJ2-3
TGTGCCAGCAGTCAACGTCTTAGCGGGACAAGCACAGATACGCAGTATTTT
CASSQRLSGTSTDTQYF
>TRBV5-8|NA|NA|TRBJ1-5
TGTGCCAGCAGCTTCGGACGGAATCAGCCCCAGCATTTT
CASSFGRNQPQHF
>TRBV4-3|NA|TRBD2|TRBJ2-3
TGCGCCAGCAGCCCTGCTAGACTAGCGGGAGGGACAGATACGCAGTATTTT
CASSPARLAGGTDTQYF
>TRBV28|NA|NA|TRBJ2-6
TGTGCCAGCAGTTCCACCGCCGCCTCTGGGGCCAACGTCCTGACTTTC
CASSSTAASGANVLTF
>TRBV6-1|NA|NA|TRBJ2-5
TGTGCCAGCAGAGTCCAGATTTACGAGACCCAGTACTTC
CASRVQIYETQYF
>TRBV19|NA|NA|TRBJ2-1
TGTGCCAGTAGTCTCGACCCGCTCAATGAGCAGTTCTTC
CASSLDPLNEQFF
>TRBV5-1|NA|TRBD2|TRBJ2-3
TGCGCCAGCGGGAAAACAACTAGCGGGAGGGCCACAGATACGCAGTATTTT
CASGKTTSGRATDTQYF
>TRBV4-1|NA|NA|TRBJ2-5
TGCGCCAGCAGCCAAGATCAAATCTTTGGGGGGGCGGGAGAGACCCAGTACTTC
CASSQDQIFGGAGETQYF
>TRBV6-5|once|NA|TRBJ1-2
TGTGCCAGCAGTCGGGGCCGCTCCTATAACTATGGCTACACCTTC
CASSRGRSYNYGYTF
>TRBV6-1|NA|NA|TRBJ2-1
TGTGCCAGCACAGCCGCGTGGGGCGTGGGAAACGAGCAGTTCTTC
CASTAAWGVGNEQFF
>TRBV7-3|NA|NA|TRBJ1-4
TGTGCCAGCAGCTTAGGGGCAGGCCCTAATGAAAAACTGTTTTTT
CASSLGAGPNEKLFF
>TRBV18|NA|NA|TRBJ1-1
TGTGCCAGCTCACCACTCCCCCGAGGCACTGAAGCTTTCTTT
CASSPLPRGTEAFF
>TRBV6-6|NA|NA|TRBJ1-3
TGTGCCAGCAGCCAGGACAGACGGGGAAACACCATATATTTT
CASSQDRRGNTIYF
>TRBV30|NA|NA|TRBJ2-7
TGTGCCTGGAAACGGGACGAGCAGTACTTC
CAWKRDEQYF
>TRBV29-1|NA|NA|TRBJ2-5
TGCAGCGTTATAGGCCCGCTCCAAGAGACCCAGTACTTC
CSVIGPLQETQYF
>TRBV11-2|NA|NA|TRBJ2-7
TGTGCCAGCAGCCGCATCGCCGGCAGGGGGGCCTCCTACGAGCAGTACTTC
CASSRIAGRGASYEQYF
>TRBV7-9|NA|NA|TRBJ1-2
TGTGCCAGCAGCTTGCCCACCAACTATGGCTACACCTTC
CASSLPTNYGYTF
>TRBV28|NA|NA|TRBJ1-2
TGTGCCAGCAGTTTATTGACCGGCCCCAGGGGTCACTATGGCTACACCTTC
CASSLLTGPRGHYGYTF
>TRBV28|NA|NA|TRBJ2-3
TGTGCCAGCAGTTTGGCTCATCCCCCAGATACGCAGTATTTT
CASSLAHPPDTQYF
>TRBV6-5|NA|NA|TRBJ1-3
TGTGCCAGCAGTTACCTGGCTGAACCAAACACCATATATTTT
CASSYLAEPNTIYF
>TRBV5-1|NA|NA|TRBJ2-2
TGCGCCAGCAGCTTGCCTCCGGGCTCCCCCGGGGAGCTGTTTTTT
CASSLPPGSPGELFF
>TRBV28|NA|NA|TRBJ1-1
TGTGCCAGCAGTTCCCCTGGGGGAGGGACTGAAGCTTTCTTT
CASSSPGGGTEAFF
>TRBV2|NA|NA|TRBJ2-5
TGTGCCAGCGGTAGGGAGGCCCAGTACTTC
CASGREAQYF
>TRBV6-1|NA|NA|TRBJ1-1
TGTGCCAGCAGTGAACGGGGGGCCGACACTGAAGCTTTCTTT
CASSERGADTEAFF
>TRBV18|NA|NA|TRBJ1-4
TGTGCCACTAAAGACAGGCAAAATGAAAAACTGTTTTTT
CATKDRQNEKLFF
>TRBV4-3|NA|NA|TRBJ2-3
TGCGCCAGCAGCCAAGATTGGGGCCGGGGGAGGCATTTT
CASSQDWGRGRHF
>TRBV28|once|TRBD2|TRBJ2-2
TGTGCCAGCAGTTCAGGAACCGGACTAGCGGGTTGGGGGAACACCGGGGAGCTGTTTTTT
CASSSGTGLAGWGNTGELFF
>TRBV7-3|NA|NA|TRBJ2-5
TGTGCCAGCAGCTTGGATAGGGTCCAAGAGACCCAGTACTTC
CASSLDRVQETQYF
>TRBV11-3|NA|NA|TRBJ2-3
TGTGCCAGCAGCTTAGACGGGGGAGCGGGCCCCGGGGATACGCAGTATTTT
CASSLDGGAGPGDTQYF